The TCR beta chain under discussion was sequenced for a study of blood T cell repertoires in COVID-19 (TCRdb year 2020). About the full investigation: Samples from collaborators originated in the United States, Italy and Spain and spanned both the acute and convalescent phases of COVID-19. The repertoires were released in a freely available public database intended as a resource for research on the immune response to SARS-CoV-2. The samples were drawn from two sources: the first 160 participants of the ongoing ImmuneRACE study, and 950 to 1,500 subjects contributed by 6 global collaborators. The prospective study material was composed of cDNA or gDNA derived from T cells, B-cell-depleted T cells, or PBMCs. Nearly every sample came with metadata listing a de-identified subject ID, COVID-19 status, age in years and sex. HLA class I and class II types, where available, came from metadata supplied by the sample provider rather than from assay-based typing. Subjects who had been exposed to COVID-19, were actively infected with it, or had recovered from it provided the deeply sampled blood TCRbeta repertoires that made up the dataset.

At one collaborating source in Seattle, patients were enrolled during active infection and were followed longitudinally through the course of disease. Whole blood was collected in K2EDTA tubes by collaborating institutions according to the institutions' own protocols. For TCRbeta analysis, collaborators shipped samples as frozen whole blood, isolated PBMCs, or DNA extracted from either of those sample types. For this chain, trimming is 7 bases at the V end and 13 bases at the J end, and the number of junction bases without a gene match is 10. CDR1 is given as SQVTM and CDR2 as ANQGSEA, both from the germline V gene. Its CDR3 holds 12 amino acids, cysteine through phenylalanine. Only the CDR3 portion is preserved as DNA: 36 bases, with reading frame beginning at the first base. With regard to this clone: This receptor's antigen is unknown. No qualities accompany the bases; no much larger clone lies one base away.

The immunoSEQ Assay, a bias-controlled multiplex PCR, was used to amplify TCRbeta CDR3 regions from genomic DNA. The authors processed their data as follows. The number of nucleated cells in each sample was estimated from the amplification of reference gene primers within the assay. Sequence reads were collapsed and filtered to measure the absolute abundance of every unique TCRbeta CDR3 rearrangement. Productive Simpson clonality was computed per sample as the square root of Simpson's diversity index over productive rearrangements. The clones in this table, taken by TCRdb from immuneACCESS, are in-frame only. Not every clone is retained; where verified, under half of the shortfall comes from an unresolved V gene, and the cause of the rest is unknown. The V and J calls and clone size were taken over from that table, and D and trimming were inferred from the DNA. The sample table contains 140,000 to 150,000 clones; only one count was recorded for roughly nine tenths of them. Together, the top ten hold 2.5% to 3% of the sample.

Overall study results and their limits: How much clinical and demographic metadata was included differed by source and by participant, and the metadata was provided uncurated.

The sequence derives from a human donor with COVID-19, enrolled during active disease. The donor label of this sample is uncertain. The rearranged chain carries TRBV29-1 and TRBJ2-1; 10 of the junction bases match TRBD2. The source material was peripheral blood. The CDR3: CSAATSGEGQFF. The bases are TGCAGCGCCGCCACTAGCGGGGAAGGTCAGTTCTTC.